The rows below give T cell receptor beta chains drawn from one sample of a study of T-cell reconstitution after alpha-beta-depleted transplantation in children. TCRdb re-derived calls from the PCR reads in MiXCR, one entry per CDR3 protein. The repertoire consists of under 450,000 distinct CDR3 sequences, with 15% to 20% occurring once and the leading ten covering over 25%. Sample: PBMCs, mostly from graft donor cells, taken 360 days after TCRalphabeta/CD19-depleted stem cell transplant. These receptors all stem from a boy under two years old who had a stem cell transplant for Wiskott-Aldrich syndrome, so the T cells may come from the graft donor. Each CDR3 is given with its conserved first and last residue.

j_call	v_call	cdr3_aa
TRBJ2-1	TRBV18	CASSPRPSGSTEQFF
TRBJ2-1	TRBV15	CATRRGAKTYNEQFF
TRBJ2-2	TRBV5-1	CASSLRDRNTGELFF
TRBJ2-7	TRBV6-5	CASSYSWQGSYEQYF
TRBJ2-7	TRBV29-1	CSVEDPSGVPSYEQYF
TRBJ2-5	TRBV7-2	CASSSTGVDETQYF
TRBJ1-5	TRBV28	CASSPLGQPQHF
TRBJ2-7	TRBV7-9	CASSLRSSGVDEQYF
TRBJ1-4	TRBV4-1	CASRNIHSGTANEKLFF
TRBJ2-3	TRBV7-2	CASSFDGLGGDTQYF
TRBJ2-2	TRBV3-1	CASSQRSGAYTGELFF
TRBJ2-5	TRBV12-3/TRBV12-4	CASSLAGQPPHGETQYF
TRBJ2-7	TRBV5-1	CASSLQGAKNEQYF
TRBJ2-7	TRBV5-1	CASSSQLGYEQYF
TRBJ2-3	TRBV7-2	CASSLDRMRTDTQYF
TRBJ2-1	TRBV10-3	CAISERQGRYNEQFF
TRBJ2-1	TRBV20-1	CSAPRTGSYNEQFF
TRBJ1-5	TRBV7-9	CASSLTGREQPQHF
TRBJ2-7	TRBV20-1	CSAWDGHGPLREQYF
TRBJ2-2	TRBV21-1	CASSKGNGYRGHDGELFF
TRBJ2-7	TRBV5-6	CASSLVGFNEQYF
TRBJ1-4	TRBV20-1	CSALPVPNEKLFF
TRBJ2-5	TRBV29-1	CSVVPGQPPRETQYF
TRBJ2-3	TRBV5-1	CASSLGRQQADTQYF
TRBJ2-3	TRBV15	CATSRESAGVTDTQYF
TRBJ2-5	TRBV24-1	CATSGGIRPYQYF
TRBJ2-1	TRBV5-1	CASSPQTGYNEQFF
TRBJ1-6	TRBV14	CASSPAPNSPLHF
TRBJ2-2	TRBV12-3/TRBV12-4	CASSFGLFGELFF
TRBJ2-1	TRBV6-5	CASSYSRLAGDGEQFF
TRBJ1-5	TRBV6-1	CASSDRAGQPQHF
TRBJ2-3	TRBV12-3/TRBV12-4	CASSLFGVRTDTQYF
TRBJ1-2	TRBV30	CAWSIQGASGYTF
TRBJ2-1	TRBV7-6	CASSFDRVYNEQFF
TRBJ2-1	TRBV5-1	CASSLLVGHGEQFF
TRBJ2-5	TRBV15	CATSAGDTIQETQYF
TRBJ2-7	TRBV11-3	CASSLMDRGSFVQYF
TRBJ2-3	TRBV4-3	CASSQAGDSTDTQYF
TRBJ2-3	TRBV20-1	CSAKAGGGTDTQYF
TRBJ1-1	TRBV29-1	CSVAGAANTEAFF
TRBJ2-1	TRBV5-6	CASSFRTSGGNNEQFF
TRBJ2-2	TRBV10-3	CAISERRPTGELFF